The rows below give T cell receptor beta chains drawn from one sample of a study of cytomegalovirus exposure and HLA in healthy donors. Method: immunoSEQ multiplex PCR; TCRdb's copy keeps in-frame clones and lacks some. The table records about 54,000 clones, about four fifths of them present only once. Sequenced material: PBMCs. The receptors were sampled from a woman aged 18-30 years in good health and CMV-seronegative. The CDR3 runs from the conserved cysteine through the conserved F or W. A D gene is named only where the DNA matches it firmly. Clone size is not always given. Where it is, it says once, few, many or a class for expanded clones.

clone_size	j_call	cdr3_length	d_call	v_call	cdr3_aa	cdr3_nt
few	TRBJ2-3	13	TRBD1	TRBV15	CATQTGGTDTQYF	TGTGCCACCCAGACAGGGGGCACAGATACGCAGTATTTT
large	TRBJ2-2	16	NA	TRBV5-8	CASSLTGGLDTGELFF	TGTGCCAGCAGCTTGACCGGGGGTTTGGACACCGGGGAGCTGTTTTTT
NA	TRBJ2-1	15	TRBD1	TRBV7-8	CASSSTGGTMNEQFF	TGTGCCAGCAGCTCGACAGGGGGCACAATGAATGAGCAGTTCTTC
NA	TRBJ2-7	11	NA	TRBV30	CAWSSGNEQYF	TGTGCCTGGAGTTCCGGGAACGAGCAGTACTTC
NA	TRBJ1-1	13	NA	TRBV28	CASRDSTSSEAFF	TGTGCCAGCAGGGACAGTACATCATCTGAAGCTTTCTTT
NA	TRBJ2-2	14	NA	TRBV6-4	CASSETWGAGELFF	TGTGCCAGCAGTGAGACGTGGGGGGCCGGGGAGCTGTTTTTT
NA	TRBJ1-6	15	TRBD1	TRBV9	CASSAATGAGSPLHF	TGTGCCAGCAGCGCGGCGACAGGGGCGGGTTCACCCCTCCACTTT
NA	TRBJ1-2	14	NA	TRBV5-5	CASSLRGEDYGYTF	TGTGCCAGCAGCTTGCGGGGTGAGGACTATGGCTACACCTTC
NA	TRBJ2-1	14	TRBD2	TRBV5-1	CASSWGGIGDEQFF	TGCGCCAGCAGCTGGGGGGGTATTGGAGATGAGCAGTTCTTC
NA	TRBJ1-2	14	NA	TRBV7-8	CASSPGEGLFGYTF	TGTGCCAGCAGCCCCGGGGAGGGTTTATTCGGCTACACCTTC
NA	TRBJ1-2	13	NA	TRBV19	CASSIGGFGGYTF	TGTGCCAGTAGTATAGGCGGGTTCGGTGGCTACACCTTC
few	TRBJ2-1	15	TRBD2	TRBV2	CASSSGTSGETEQFF	TGTGCCAGCAGTTCAGGGACTAGCGGGGAAACCGAGCAGTTCTTC
NA	TRBJ2-4	20	TRBD2	TRBV5-4	CASSTSQGLAGEGAKNIQYF	TGTGCCAGCAGCACCTCCCAGGGACTAGCGGGAGAAGGGGCCAAAAACATTCAGTACTTC
once	TRBJ1-2	16	NA	TRBV28	CASSFEGPQGNYGHTF	TGTGCCAGCAGTTTCGAGGGCCCGCAGGGGAACTATGGCCACACCTTC
NA	TRBJ2-3	16	TRBD1	TRBV19	CASIQGTGMRTDTQYF	TGTGCCAGTATCCAAGGGACAGGGATGAGGACAGATACGCAGTATTTT
once	TRBJ1-2	16	TRBD1	TRBV29-1	CSLLRDSGDLRDGYTF	TGCAGCCTACTCCGGGACAGTGGGGACCTTAGGGATGGCTACACCTTC
NA	TRBJ1-1	14	NA	TRBV19	CASSIDQGGTEAFF	TGTGCCAGTAGTATAGATCAAGGGGGCACTGAAGCTTTCTTT
once	TRBJ2-7	16	NA	TRBV4-2	CASSQDTPDTTYEQYF	TGTGCCAGCAGCCAAGATACCCCGGACACCACCTACGAGCAGTACTTC
NA	TRBJ1-4	15	TRBD1	TRBV28	CASSSGTGGSEKLFF	TGTGCCAGCAGTTCGGGGACAGGGGGCTCGGAAAAACTGTTTTTT
NA	TRBJ2-3	15	NA	TRBV5-1	CASSSHNPGTDTQYF	TGCGCCAGCAGCTCCCACAACCCGGGGACAGATACGCAGTATTTT
NA	TRBJ1-2	13	NA	TRBV9	CASSVRTDYGYTF	TGTGCCAGCAGCGTGCGGACAGACTATGGCTACACCTTC
NA	TRBJ1-6	18	TRBD1	TRBV28	CASSLQTGRSTYNSPLHF	TGTGCCAGCAGTCTACAGACAGGGAGGAGCACCTATAATTCACCCCTCCACTTT
NA	TRBJ2-5	15	TRBD2	TRBV6-5	CASSRGVAGEETQYF	TGTGCCAGCAGCCGGGGGGTAGCGGGAGAAGAGACCCAGTACTTC